This T cell receptor beta chain was recovered during a study of blood T cell repertoires in COVID-19. Looking at the study overall: The United States, Italy and Spain were the sources of the acute and convalescent COVID-19 samples. PBMCs, B-cell-depleted T cells, or T cells provided the cDNA or gDNA that made up the material.

Between the trimmed V and J ends, which lost 1 base and 1 base, there was a span of 7 bases. This CDR3 spans 15 amino acids. The germline V gene encodes CDR1 KGHSH and CDR2 LQKENI. As processed by the authors: Reference gene primer amplification in the assay estimated nucleated cell counts. Profiled with immunoSEQ multiplex PCR; TCRdb holds only in-frame clones, not every one. The V and J calls and the clone size are those of that table, but D and trimming were determined from the DNA. The table has fewer than 250,000 clones, about 80% seen once; the top ten hold under 3%. What was sequenced was peripheral blood. This chain joins TRBV18 and TRBJ2-2; the D is unclear. The sequence was obtained from a woman aged 40 to 50 with active or convalescent COVID-19. In DNA, the CDR3 is TGTGCCAGCTCACCACTCGCAGAGAACACCGGGGAGCTGTTTTTT. This sequence encodes CASSPLAENTGELFF.